The 20 T cell receptor beta chains presented below share a single source sample, sequenced in a study of cytomegalovirus exposure and HLA in healthy donors. Both 60 Vbeta primers and 13 Jbeta primers went into the PCR. Sequenced by immunoSEQ multiplex PCR; TCRdb stores in-frame clones only, minus some. This table has about 43,000 clones, around 60% appearing once. Material: PBMCs. Every receptor here comes from a human donor in good health.

The chain couples TRBV5-1 to TRBJ1-2; 8 bases map to TRBD1. The V and J ends lost 5 bases and 7 bases, in that order; junction bases with no gene match: 10. The CDR3 is 14 residues long. CDR1 SGHRS and CDR2 YFSETQ come from the germline V gene. The CDR3 loop is CASSLQGDVAGYTF. The CDR3 nucleotides read TGCGCCAGCAGTTTACAGGGGGACGTGGCTGGCTACACCTTC.

This clone was counted between two and nine times. The rearrangement joins TRBV5-4 to TRBJ1-4, with TRBD1 matching over 7 bases. Germline CDR1 and CDR2: SGHNT and YYREEE (reference sequence). V gave up 4 bases and J gave up 5 bases; unmatched junction bases: 8. There are 15 residues in the CDR3. DNA for the CDR3: TGTGCCAGCAGCACCCAACAGGGGTCGAATGAAAAACTGTTTTTT. It specifies CASSTQQGSNEKLFF.

The V call is TRBV14, the J call TRBJ1-1; TRBD1 matches at 7 bases. Per germline, CDR1 SGHDN and CDR2 FVKESK. V lost 6 bases, J lost 4 bases, and 8 bases stayed unmatched. The length of the CDR3 is 14 residues. CDR3 in amino acids: CASSRRGGLTEAFF. CDR3 nucleotides: TGTGCCAGCAGTCGCCGAGGGGGCCTCACTGAAGCTTTCTTT. The entire variable domain, with the rest obtained from reference TRBV14 and TRBJ1-1, is as follows: EAGVTQFPSHSVIEKGQTVTLRCDPISGHDNLYWYRRVMGKEIKFLLHFVKESKQDESGMPNNRFLAERTGGTYSTLKVQPAELEDSGVYFCASSRRGGLTEAFFGQGTRLTVV.

This clone was counted between two and nine times. The chain joins TRBV18 to TRBJ2-4; TRBD2 is a possible D gene (7 bases). The length of the CDR3 is 14 residues. Trimming pared 3 bases from V and 7 bases from J, leaving 13 bases between. Germline V lookup: CDR1 KGHSH, CDR2 LQKENI. This CDR3 reads CASSPGGQANIQYF. CDR3 coding DNA: TGTGCCAGCTCACCGGGGGGGCAAGCGAACATTCAGTACTTC.

The table lists this clone with a count of one. This chain uses TRBV7-9 with TRBJ1-3, with D unresolved. Per germline, CDR1 SEHNR and CDR2 FQNEAQ (reference sequence). CDR3 size: 14 residues. V lost 5 bases and J lost 0, with 8 bases in between. CDR3: CASSPSYSGNTIYF. In DNA, the CDR3 is TGTGCCAGCAGCCCTAGCTACTCTGGAAACACCATATATTTT.

V gene TRBV18 combines with J gene TRBJ2-3; a possible D gene is TRBD2 (6 bases). There are 14 residues in the CDR3. The V and J ends lost 2 bases and 4 bases respectively, with 10 bases between them. Germline V gene data show CDR1 as KGHSH and CDR2 as LQKENI. The CDR3, as DNA: TGTGCCAGCTCACCAACAGCGGGTGCAGATACGCAGTATTTT. Amino acid sequence: CASSPTAGADTQYF.

This clone has only one observation. The chain employs TRBV7-2 and TRBJ2-3; 11 bases align to TRBD1. The V and J ends lost 4 bases and 5 bases, in that order; junction bases with no gene match: 5. The CDR3 loop spans 15 amino acids. Germline CDR1 and CDR2: SGHTA and FQGNSA. CDR3 coding DNA: TGTGCCAGCAGCTCATGGGGACAGGGGGGAGATACGCAGTATTTT. This sequence encodes CASSSWGQGGDTQYF.

This clone was seen just once. The V and J genes are TRBV28 and TRBJ1-2; 9 bases are a match to TRBD1. The CDR3 has 14 amino acids. Germline V gene data show CDR1 as MDHEN and CDR2 as SYDVKM. V trimming: 4 bases; J trimming: 2 bases; junction bases outside the gene matches: 2. The CDR3 sequence: CASSSTGGNYGYTF. The CDR3 nucleotides read TGTGCCAGCAGTTCGACAGGGGGGAACTATGGCTACACCTTC.

The V gene is TRBV5-1, the J gene TRBJ1-1, with 7 bases lining up with TRBD1. Germline values: CDR1 SGHRS, CDR2 YFSETQ. V gave up 0 bases and J gave up 3 bases; unmatched junction bases: 2. The CDR3 length is 14 residues. The DNA for the CDR3 is TGCGCCAGCAGCTTGGCGGGACAGTACACTGAAGCTTTCTTT. Translation gives CASSLAGQYTEAFF.

The chain has TRBV30 and TRBJ2-3, with TRBD1 identical over 9 bases. CDR1 and CDR2 (germline): GTSNPN, SVGIG (reference sequence). The CDR3 covers 14 residues. V lost 7 bases and J lost 1; bases outside the gene matches: 6. The CDR3 loop is CASDRGWGTDTQYF. CDR3 nucleotides: TGTGCCTCAGACAGGGGGTGGGGCACAGATACGCAGTATTTT.

V is TRBV4-1 and J is TRBJ2-7; 9 bases map to TRBD1. With 1 base clipped from V and 4 bases from J, the junction kept 5 bases outside the gene matches. This CDR3 spans 15 amino acids. The germline V gene has CDR1 MGHRA and CDR2 YSYEKL. CDR3 amino acids: CASSQVGQGFYEQYF. The CDR3 nucleotides are TGCGCCAGCAGCCAAGTTGGACAGGGGTTTTACGAGCAGTACTTC.

This CDR3 reads CASSFSTGTNLETQYF. Written as DNA, the CDR3 is TGCGCCAGCAGCTTCTCGACAGGGACCAATTTAGAGACCCAGTACTTC. The chain joins TRBV5-1 to TRBJ2-5; TRBD1 agrees at 7 bases. Trimming took 2 bases from V and 4 from J; bases not matched to a gene: 11. This CDR3 spans 16 amino acids. Looked up from germline, CDR1 is SGHRS and CDR2 is YFSETQ.

This clone has a handful of counts. This chain uses TRBV10-2 with TRBJ1-2; D uncertain. Germline lookup yields CDR1 WSHSY and CDR2 SAAADI. The CDR3 has 13 residues. With 6 bases removed from V and 0 bases from J, the gap between germline ends came to 8 bases. CDR3 bases: TGCGCCAGCAGCGAACAGCCTAACTATGGCTACACCTTC. Amino acids: CASSEQPNYGYTF.

This chain joins TRBV14 and TRBJ1-2; D is undetermined. The V end lost 6 bases, the J end lost 4 bases, and 15 bases lay between the germline ends. Germline V gives CDR1 SGHDN, CDR2 FVKESK. This CDR3 region has 14 residues. The CDR3 protein is CASSTRSVGYGYTF. CDR3 DNA sequence: TGTGCCAGCAGTACTCGGTCGGTTGGCTATGGCTACACCTTC.

The chain uses TRBV7-9 and TRBJ2-5, with D maybe TRBD1 (5 bases). V was pared by 5 bases and J by 2 bases, with 15 bases between. CDR3 size: 15 residues. The germline V gene encodes CDR1 SEHNR and CDR2 FQNEAQ (reference sequence). The CDR3 region has the DNA TGTGCCAGCAGCACTATCCAAGGGGCGCAAGAGACCCAGTACTTC. Translated: CASSTIQGAQETQYF.

This clone was counted a few times. The chain links TRBV30 to TRBJ2-7; D call uncertain. The V gene's germline CDR1 is GTSNPN and CDR2 SVGIG (reference sequence). The CDR3 consists of 13 residues. V lost 7 bases and J 2 bases, leaving 15 bases between the germline ends. CDR3 DNA sequence: TGTGCCTTCAGAGGCCGTATGGCCTACGAGCAGTACTTC. Translation gives CAFRGRMAYEQYF.

The rearrangement links TRBV6-1 to TRBJ2-7; D ambiguous. CDR1 MNHNS and CDR2 SASEGT come from the germline V gene. This CDR3 spans 16 amino acids. V was trimmed by 1 base and J by 2 bases, leaving 15 bases between them. The CDR3 coding sequence is TGTGCCAGCAGTGAAGAACTCGGTTCCCAAGCCTACGAGCAGTACTTC. This codes for CASSEELGSQAYEQYF.

This clone has only a few counts. The CDR3 DNA sequence: TGTGCCAGCAGCCCGGGGACAGGGGACGGTTCCACTGAAGCTTTCTTT. Translating gives CASSPGTGDGSTEAFF. The chain joins TRBV9 to TRBJ1-1, with 10 bases matching TRBD1. V lost 4 bases, J lost 4 bases, and 10 bases stayed unmatched. Germline V CDR1 and CDR2: SGDLS, YYNGEE. This CDR3 is 16 amino acids long.

This clone has only one observation. In nucleotides, the CDR3 is TGTGCCAGCTCACCCGGGACAGGGATCAATGGCTACACCTTC. Amino acids: CASSPGTGINGYTF. V usage is TRBV18 and J usage is TRBJ1-2; 9 bases match TRBD1. Losses at the gene ends were 3 bases for V and 6 bases for J; bases not matched to a gene: 5. Germline CDR1 and CDR2: KGHSH and LQKENI. This CDR3 contains 14 residues.

This sequence joins TRBV30 and TRBJ1-4, with a weak D call TRBD1 (6 bases). Germline CDR1 GTSNPN, CDR2 SVGIG (reference sequence). Trimming cost V 0 bases and J 4 bases, with 9 bases left between them. The CDR3 consists of 14 residues. CDR3 coding DNA: TGTGCCTGGAGTGTGGGAGGGGGTAATGAAAAACTGTTTTTT. It translates to CAWSVGGGNEKLFF.